This TCR beta chain came from a study of blood T cell repertoires in COVID-19. Background on the study: The samples span acute and convalescent COVID-19 from the United States, Italy and Spain. Nucleic acid was either cDNA or gDNA, and it came from T cells, B-cell-depleted T cells, or PBMCs.

Per germline, CDR1 MNHEY and CDR2 SVGAGI. V was cut by 7 bases and J by 6 bases, with 19 bases left in between. The CDR3 is made up of 14 amino acids. Libraries were prepared by immunoSEQ multiplex PCR; TCRdb keeps only in-frame clonotypes and omits some of them. This sample carries 200,000 to 300,000 clones, more than 75% of them seen once, and the ten largest clones take approximately 2.3%. The V call is TRBV6-5, the J call TRBJ2-7; D might be TRBD1 (5 bases). The sequenced material came from peripheral blood. This TCR was sampled from a woman between 45 and 65 years old with acute or convalescent COVID-19. Written as DNA, the CDR3 is TGTGCCAGCAACCCAGGACAAAAATACGGCGAGCAGTACTTC. Translation: CASNPGQKYGEQYF.